These 24 T cell receptor beta chains came from one sample sequenced in a study of blood T cell repertoires in COVID-19. Repertoires were generated with immunoSEQ multiplex PCR, while TCRdb's copy carries only in-frame clones and drops some. Among under 85,000 clones listed, around nine tenths were seen once. The sequenced material came from peripheral blood. These receptors all stem from a woman of 80 years or more with active or convalescent COVID-19.

This clone has more than one count but fewer than ten. The identical CDR3 is also encoded by other nucleotide sequences in the sample. The rearrangement joins TRBV7-2 to TRBJ2-1; D perhaps matches TRBD1 (5 bases). V lost 2 bases and J lost 5, with 7 bases in between. The CDR3 covers 13 residues. The V gene's germline CDR1 is SGHTA and CDR2 FQGNSA. The CDR3 coding sequence is TGTGCCAGCAGCTTAAGGGGAAACAATGAGCAGTTCTTC. Translated: CASSLRGNNEQFF.

This rearrangement joins TRBV28 to TRBJ2-7; TRBD2 matches 8 bases. V lost 6 bases to trimming and J lost 0 bases; unmatched junction nucleotides: 1. CDR1 is MDHEN, CDR2 SYDVKM, per germline. The CDR3 runs 13 residues. The CDR3 protein is CASRSGSSYEQYF. CDR3 bases: TGTGCCAGCAGGAGCGGGAGCTCCTACGAGCAGTACTTC.

For this clone: The same CDR3 can be traced to other DNA sequences in this sample. V and J are TRBV10-3 and TRBJ1-2, with 8 nucleotides matching TRBD1. CDR3 size: 13 residues. With 3 bases clipped from V and 4 bases from J, the junction kept 1 base outside the gene matches. In germline, CDR1 is ENHRY, CDR2 SYGVKD. CDR3 sequence: CAISEGTGYGYTF. The CDR3 DNA is TGTGCCATCAGTGAAGGGACAGGCTATGGCTACACCTTC.

This rearrangement joins TRBV9 to TRBJ2-5, with D perhaps TRBD2 (5 bases). Looked up from germline, CDR1 is SGDLS and CDR2 is YYNGEE. Trimming pared 0 bases from V and 1 base from J, leaving 7 bases between. The CDR3 is 14 amino acids. CDR3 DNA: TGTGCCAGCAGCGTAGAAGGACTCCAAGAGACCCAGTACTTC. This gives the protein CASSVEGLQETQYF.

On this clone itself: Other DNA sequences within the sample encode an identical CDR3. V and J are TRBV27 and TRBJ1-2, with unresolved D. V shed 3 bases and J shed 8 bases, with 13 bases lying between them. CDR3 length: 13 amino acids. In germline, CDR1 is MNHEY, CDR2 SMNVEV (reference sequence). CDR3 nucleotide sequence: TGTGCCAGCAGTTTTCGGGATCGGAGCGGCTACACCTTC. Translating gives CASSFRDRSGYTF.

This chain joins TRBV28 and TRBJ2-2; D is possibly TRBD1 (5 bases). In germline, CDR1 is MDHEN, CDR2 SYDVKM. The CDR3 contains 16 residues. The ends were cut back, 4 bases at V and 1 base at J, with 13 bases in the middle. CDR3 in amino acids: CASSSVPRGNTGELFF. In DNA form, the CDR3 reads TGTGCCAGCAGTTCAGTCCCTAGGGGGAACACCGGGGAGCTGTTTTTT.

The CDR3 loop reads CASSFGAVNSPLHF. The CDR3, as DNA: TGTGCCAGCAGCTTTGGGGCAGTTAATTCACCCCTCCACTTT. This chain joins TRBV7-2 and TRBJ1-6; D possibly corresponds to TRBD1 (5 bases). The CDR3 has 14 amino acids. Germline-derived CDR1 and CDR2 are SGHTA and FQGNSA. Trimming removed 3 bases from V and 6 bases from J, with 9 bases in between.

This chain links TRBV19 with TRBJ1-1; TRBD1 might be the D (6 bases). V was trimmed by 5 bases and J by 3 bases, leaving 10 bases between them. Per germline, CDR1 LNHDA and CDR2 SQIVND (reference sequence). This CDR3 region has 13 residues. The CDR3 sequence: CASSPRQDTEAFF. The DNA for the CDR3 is TGTGCCAGTAGTCCCCGACAGGACACTGAAGCTTTCTTT.

V usage is TRBV4-3 and J usage is TRBJ2-3, with 9 bases lining up with TRBD2. The CDR3 contains 17 residues. After removal of 1 base from V and 2 bases from J, the junction contained 7 bases not matched to a gene. Germline V lookup: CDR1 LGHNA, CDR2 YSLEER. CDR3 DNA sequence: TGCGCCAGCAGCCAAGGCCCCGCTAGCGGGATCACAGATACGCAGTATTTT. This gives the protein CASSQGPASGITDTQYF.

This chain connects TRBV11-2 to TRBJ1-6; 7 bases map to TRBD1. Germline trimming cut 1 base from V and 9 bases from J; bases unmatched to any gene: 3. The CDR3 is made up of 14 amino acids. Germline V gene data show CDR1 as SGHAT and CDR2 as FQNNGV. Written as DNA, the CDR3 is TGTGCCAGCAGCTTAGGGACAGGAGGTTCACCCCTCCACTTT. It translates to CASSLGTGGSPLHF.

The chain has TRBV29-1 and TRBJ1-4, with TRBD1 matching 9 bases. The CDR3 contains 13 residues. Germline CDR1 reads SQVTM; CDR2 reads ANQGSEA. The junction had 10 bases not matched to a gene; V was cut back by 7 bases and J by 10 bases. CDR3 bases: TGCAGCGCCGCAGGGACAGGGTGGGGAAAACTGTTTTTT. This translates into CSAAGTGWGKLFF.

The chain uses TRBV11-2 and TRBJ1-1; D is unresolved. CDR1 and CDR2 (germline): SGHAT, FQNNGV. The CDR3 contains 16 residues. Trimming removed 5 bases at V and 1 base at J, with 17 bases between. DNA for the CDR3: TGTGCCAGCAGCCACCCCGTTGGGCAGCCGAACACTGAAGCTTTCTTT. This sequence encodes CASSHPVGQPNTEAFF.

CDR3 protein: CASSFTLRGPRIGELFF. In DNA, the CDR3 is TGTGCCAGCAGCTTCACATTGAGGGGGCCGCGTATCGGGGAGCTGTTTTTT. The rearrangement joins TRBV7-6 to TRBJ2-2; TRBD1 matches 7 bases. The CDR3 is made up of 17 amino acids. Germline V gene data show CDR1 as SGHVS and CDR2 as FNYEAQ. Trimming removed 3 bases from V and 7 bases from J; junction bases left unmatched: 14.

This clone was seen repeatedly, ten times or more. The chain employs TRBV19 and TRBJ1-2, with 9 bases lining up with TRBD1. The germline V gene encodes CDR1 LNHDA and CDR2 SQIVND (reference sequence). The CDR3 is 15 amino acids. Trimming took 7 bases from V and 3 from J; bases not matched to a gene: 9. As DNA, the CDR3 is TGTGCCAGTACCGTGGGACAGGGTCATGACTATGGCTACACCTTC. Protein product: CASTVGQGHDYGYTF.

The rearrangement links TRBV6-2 or TRBV6-3 to TRBJ2-7, with 9 bases aligning to TRBD1. Trimming took 6 bases from V and 1 from J; bases not matched to a gene: 13. Germline V CDR1 and CDR2: MNHEY, SVGEGT. The CDR3 totals 17 residues. CDR3 sequence (DNA): TGTGCCAGCAGCCCAACCTCGGGACAGGGCTTTTCCTACGAGCAGTACTTC. It translates to CASSPTSGQGFSYEQYF.

The J gene is TRBJ1-1, the V gene TRBV25-1, with D possibly TRBD1 on 5 matching bases. The V end was cut by 3 bases, the J end by 1 base, with 12 bases between. The length of the CDR3 is 15 residues. Per germline, CDR1 MGHDK and CDR2 SYGVNS. CDR3 protein: CASSDPRRGNTEAFF. CDR3 nucleotides: TGTGCCAGCAGTGACCCCCGTAGGGGGAACACTGAAGCTTTCTTT.

The CDR3 DNA reads TGTGCCAGCAGTTCTTACAGGGCTCCGGACACCATATATTTT. It specifies CASSSYRAPDTIYF. V and J are TRBV28 and TRBJ1-3; D is perhaps TRBD1 (6 bases). CDR1 MDHEN and CDR2 SYDVKM come from the germline V gene. The CDR3 is made up of 14 amino acids. The ends were cut back, 4 bases at V and 8 bases at J, with 15 bases in the middle.

The rearrangement joins TRBV6-1 to TRBJ1-2, with 8 bases fitting TRBD1. CDR3 size: 17 residues. CDR1 MNHNS and CDR2 SASEGT come from the germline V gene. The V and J ends lost 2 bases and 3 bases, in that order; junction bases with no gene match: 11. The CDR3 loop is CASSEPDRDVGYYGYTF. Written as DNA, the CDR3 is TGTGCCAGCAGTGAACCGGACAGGGACGTAGGGTACTATGGCTACACCTTC.

V gene TRBV6-6 combines with J gene TRBJ2-3; D is uncertain. The CDR3 has 11 residues. V lost 7 bases and J 7 bases, leaving 9 bases between the germline ends. Germline lookup yields CDR1 MNHNY and CDR2 SVGAGI (reference sequence). CDR3 loop: CASTLRNTQYF. The DNA of the CDR3 is TGTGCCAGCACTCTGAGAAATACGCAGTATTTT.

The chain combines TRBV28 with TRBJ2-1; 10 positions match TRBD2. J lost 7 bases, V lost 2 bases, and 2 bases had no gene match. This CDR3 comprises 14 residues. Germline V gene lookup returns CDR1 MDHEN and CDR2 SYDVKM. The CDR3 protein is CASSLTSGDNEQFF. The CDR3 nucleotides are TGTGCCAGCAGTTTAACTAGCGGGGATAATGAGCAGTTCTTC.

This sequence joins TRBV7-2 and TRBJ2-3; 13 bases line up with TRBD2. CDR3 length: 17 residues. The V segment lost 6 bases and the J segment 2 bases; nucleotides outside the gene matches: 8. Per germline, CDR1 SGHTA and CDR2 FQGNSA. CDR3 DNA: TGTGCCAGCAGTCCACTAGCGGGGGGGCTTATCACAGATACGCAGTATTTT. Translated: CASSPLAGGLITDTQYF.

The gene calls are TRBV18 and TRBJ2-1; D is undetermined. Per germline, CDR1 KGHSH and CDR2 LQKENI. The CDR3 runs to 15 residues. The germline V and J ends were trimmed by 3 bases and 0 bases, with 9 bases remaining between them. The CDR3 coding sequence is TGTGCCAGCTCACCCGAGCTAAGCTCCTACAATGAGCAGTTCTTC. This sequence encodes CASSPELSSYNEQFF.

This chain uses TRBV4-2 with TRBJ2-3, with TRBD2 matching over 14 bases. CDR3 length: 17 residues. From germline, CDR1 is LGHNA and CDR2 YNFKEQ. Germline trimming cut 1 base from V and 5 bases from J; bases unmatched to any gene: 5. CDR3 in amino acids: CASSQVTSGGAEDTQYF. The CDR3 DNA is TGTGCCAGCAGCCAAGTGACTAGCGGGGGGGCTGAAGATACGCAGTATTTT.

V is TRBV27 and J is TRBJ2-7; 9 positions agree with TRBD2. The CDR3 has 15 residues. In germline, CDR1 is MNHEY, CDR2 SMNVEV (reference sequence). The junction had 11 bases not matched to a gene; V was cut back by 8 bases and J by 3 bases. The CDR3 protein is CASGTLAGELYEQYF. In DNA, the CDR3 is TGTGCCAGCGGGACCTTAGCGGGAGAGCTCTACGAGCAGTACTTC.